Listed here are 18 T cell receptor beta chains from one sample, sequenced in a study of regulatory T cells in long-lasting Graves disease. Investigators prepared the TCR beta libraries by applying iRepertoire HTBI primers and Arm-PCR of CDR3 regions. TCRdb re-called the multiplex PCR reads with MiXCR, one entry per CDR3 protein. The sample has under 450,000 distinct CDR3 sequences; about 25% are singletons. Time point defined: persistent/refractory GD, antithyroid drugs over 5 years with positive TRAb. RNA extracted from PBMCs served as the sequencing template. Sequences were derived from peripheral blood mononuclear cells (PBMCs), sampled when the disease was refractory, from a patient treated with antithyroid drugs. Receptors were obtained from a female donor with Graves disease.

This clonotype was picked up many times. The gene calls are TRBV2 and TRBJ2-2, with 7 bases matching TRBD1. J gave up 4 bases and V 6 bases, and 14 bases lay outside the gene matches. The germline V gene encodes CDR1 SNHLY and CDR2 FYNNEI. The CDR3 covers 17 residues. For the CDR3, the DNA is TGTGCCAGCAGGCCGACCTCGACAGGGTTGATCACCGGGGAGCTGTTTTTT. Protein sequence: CASRPTSTGLITGELFF.

In this sample, this clonotype turned up once. The J gene is TRBJ2-7, the V gene TRBV6-5; no clear D. Germline V CDR1 and CDR2: MNHEY, SVGAGI. V was pared by 2 bases and J by 3 bases, with 8 bases between. This CDR3 region has 13 residues. CDR3 residues: CASSYKQYYEQYF. As DNA, the CDR3 is TGTGCCAGCAGTTACAAACAGTACTACGAGCAGTACTTC.

The chain employs TRBV10-3 and TRBJ1-1, with 7 bases fitting TRBD1. V lost 6 bases and J lost 0; bases outside the gene matches: 7. Germline CDR1 reads ENHRY; CDR2 reads SYGVKD. The CDR3 loop spans 15 amino acids. Here the CDR3 DNA reads TGTGCCATCAGGGAACGGGACAGTATGAACACTGAAGCTTTCTTT. It encodes CAIRERDSMNTEAFF.

This clonotype was detected only a few times. The rearrangement links TRBV12-3 or TRBV12-4 to TRBJ2-2; D is uncertain. The CDR3 is 16 residues long. Trimming took off 5 bases at V and 5 bases at J, with 18 bases between the two ends. CDR3 loop: CASSVSLALGTGELFF. DNA of the CDR3: TGTGCCAGCAGTGTGAGCTTAGCCCTGGGTACCGGGGAGCTGTTTTTT.

J is TRBJ2-4 and V is TRBV5-1; weak D call: TRBD1 (6 bases). Germline V gene lookup returns CDR1 SGHRS and CDR2 YFSETQ. V was trimmed by 0 bases and J by 6 bases, leaving 19 bases between them. This CDR3 region has 17 residues. CDR3: CASSLASQGLSGNIQYF. The DNA for the CDR3 is TGCGCCAGCAGCTTGGCCTCCCAGGGGTTATCGGGAAACATTCAGTACTTC.

This clonotype was counted many times. The V and J genes are TRBV2 and TRBJ2-7; D gene ambiguous. Germline V lookup: CDR1 SNHLY, CDR2 FYNNEI. Trimming took off 0 bases at V and 5 bases at J, with 8 bases between the two ends. The CDR3 has 13 amino acids. The CDR3 region has the DNA TGTGCCAGCAGTGAAGCGATGGCCCACGAGCAGTACTTC. Translation: CASSEAMAHEQYF.

This clonotype was detected many times. V is TRBV28 and J is TRBJ1-2; 7 nucleotides align to TRBD1. V dropped 4 bases and J dropped 0; count of bases not matched to a gene: 14. The CDR3 contains 18 residues. Germline CDR1 and CDR2: MDHEN and SYDVKM. CDR3 DNA: TGTGCCAGCAGTTCTATCCTTGACAGGGTTAAGACTAACTATGGCTACACCTTC. Its protein product is CASSSILDRVKTNYGYTF.

The chain has TRBV18 and TRBJ2-2; D tentatively fits TRBD1 or TRBD2 (6 bases each). V was shortened by 4 bases and J by 6 bases, with 12 bases between the two germline ends. CDR3 size: 14 residues. CDR1 KGHSH and CDR2 LQKENI come from the germline V gene. The CDR3 loop reads CASSLQGGSGELFF. The CDR3 DNA reads as TGTGCCAGCTCACTACAGGGAGGATCCGGGGAGCTGTTTTTT. Supplemented by reference TRBV18 and TRBJ2-2, the full variable domain reads NAGVMQNPRHLVRRRGQEARLRCSPMKGHSHVYWYRQLPEEGLKFMVYLQKENIIDESGMPKERFSAEFPKEGPSILRIQQVVRGDSAAYFCASSLQGGSGELFFGEGSRLTVL.

The V call is TRBV7-2, the J call TRBJ2-7; D may be TRBD2 (6 bases). This CDR3 region has 16 residues. Trimming shortened V by 1 base and J by 0 bases, and 13 bases separated the two germline ends. Germline loops: CDR1 SGHTA, CDR2 FQGNSA. CDR3 in amino acids: CASSLGWAGSSYEQYF. As DNA, the CDR3 is TGTGCCAGCAGCTTAGGGTGGGCCGGGAGCTCCTACGAGCAGTACTTC.

This clonotype was seen more than once but under ten times. The junction shows a germline mismatch at one end, possibly a read error. The V call is TRBV10-3, the J call TRBJ1-2; TRBD1 agrees at 9 bases. Per germline, CDR1 ENHRY and CDR2 SYGVKD. The CDR3 length is 13 residues. The CDR3: CTISLDRGYGYTF. The CDR3 DNA is TGTACCATCAGTTTGGACAGGGGCTATGGCTACACCTTC.

V and J are TRBV19 and TRBJ2-4, with TRBD2 matching over 8 bases. CDR1 is LNHDA and CDR2 is SQIVND in the germline V gene (reference sequence). CDR3 length: 14 residues. V was pared by 5 bases and J by 5 bases, with 5 bases of the junction left unmatched. The CDR3 sequence: CASSFSSGQNIQYF. In DNA, the CDR3 is TGTGCCAGTAGTTTTTCTAGCGGGCAAAACATTCAGTACTTC. The full variable domain, its missing parts supplied by reference TRBV19 and TRBJ2-4, is DGGITQSPKYLFRKEGQNVTLSCEQNLNHDAMYWYRQDPGQGLRLIYYSQIVNDFQKGDIAEGYSVSREKKESFPLTVTSAQKNPTAFYLCASSFSSGQNIQYFGAGTRLSVL.

The chain links TRBV3-1 to TRBJ2-2; D possibly corresponds to TRBD1 (6 bases). This CDR3 comprises 14 residues. Between the trimmed V and J ends, which lost 6 bases and 1 base, there was a span of 9 bases. Germline values: CDR1 LGHDT, CDR2 YNNKEL (reference sequence). The CDR3 reads CASRGAVNTGELFF. The CDR3 DNA reads as TGTGCCAGCAGGGGGGCAGTGAACACCGGGGAGCTGTTTTTT.

This clonotype was found many times. V is TRBV11-1 and J is TRBJ1-1; D is unresolved. V was trimmed by 0 bases and J by 9 bases, leaving 14 bases between them. Per the germline V gene, CDR1 is SGHAT and CDR2 is FQDESV (reference sequence). This CDR3 contains 14 residues. The CDR3 loop is CASSLAPRQPKAFF. CDR3 coding DNA: TGTGCCAGCAGCTTAGCGCCCCGGCAGCCAAAAGCTTTCTTT.

The rearrangement joins TRBV6-2 or TRBV6-3 to TRBJ1-5, with 12 positions matching TRBD1. CDR1 and CDR2 (germline): MNHEY, SVGEGT. The J segment lost 7 bases and the V segment lost 2 bases, leaving 3 bases of the junction unmatched. There are 15 residues in the CDR3. As DNA, the CDR3 is TGTGCCAGCAGTTACGGGACAGGGGGCCGACAGCCCCAGCATTTT. As protein: CASSYGTGGRQPQHF.

This clonotype was counted ten times or more. The rearrangement links TRBV28 to TRBJ2-2; 9 bases are a match to TRBD1. The CDR3 spans 18 residues. Germline lookup yields CDR1 MDHEN and CDR2 SYDVKM. With 3 bases clipped from V and 7 bases from J, the junction kept 15 bases outside the gene matches. CDR3 sequence reads: CASSLGIPGQGLIGELFF. As DNA, the CDR3 is TGTGCCAGCAGTTTGGGTATTCCGGGACAGGGACTCATCGGGGAGCTGTTTTTT. Full variable domain (rest looked up from reference TRBV28 and TRBJ2-2): DVKVTQSSRYLVKRTGEKVFLECVQDMDHENMFWYRQDPGLGLRLIYFSYDVKMKEKGDIPEGYSVSREKKERFSLILESASTNQTSMYLCASSLGIPGQGLIGELFFGEGSRLTVL.

V and J are TRBV12-3 or TRBV12-4 and TRBJ2-2, with 10 positions matching TRBD2. Trimming took 6 bases from V and 6 from J; bases not matched to a gene: 10. This CDR3 comprises 16 residues. This chain's CDR3 is CASSATSGMVAGELFF. The DNA of the CDR3 is TGTGCCAGCAGCGCAACTAGCGGGATGGTGGCCGGGGAGCTGTTTTTT.

There are a few counts of this clonotype. The V gene is TRBV20-1, the J gene TRBJ2-1; 7 positions match TRBD1. The CDR3 runs to 16 residues. The ends lost 0 bases at V and 3 bases at J; junction bases unmatched: 8. The germline gives CDR1 DFQATT, CDR2 SNEGSKA (reference sequence). In nucleotides, the CDR3 is TGCAGTGCTAGAGATTCCGGGACAGCAGTCTACAATGAGCAGTTCTTC. Translation gives CSARDSGTAVYNEQFF.

The chain couples TRBV3-1 to TRBJ2-5; 7 bases map to TRBD2. Germline CDR1 LGHDT, CDR2 YNNKEL (reference sequence). V trimming: 4 bases; J trimming: 12 bases; junction bases outside the gene matches: 20. The CDR3 has 16 residues. The CDR3 protein is CASSPQAAGAAGDKYF. CDR3 nucleotides: TGTGCCAGCAGCCCCCAGGCGGCGGGAGCGGCGGGGGATAAGTACTTC.